This is a list of T cell receptor beta chains from one sample in a study of blood T cell repertoires in COVID-19. Clones were read by immunoSEQ multiplex PCR, and TCRdb kept only the in-frame ones, dropping some. The top ten hold 1.9% of the sample, which has 250,000 or so clones, 80% to 90% seen once. Sequencing was done on a sample of PBMCs or T cells enriched from blood (not recorded which). These receptors originate from a woman between 45 and 65 years old who had recovered from COVID-19. The CDR3 runs from the conserved cysteine through the conserved F or W. Each record gives: D gene, J gene, V gene, CDR3 protein, CDR3 DNA. The D gene is left open where the match is weak.

d_call: TRBD2; j_call: TRBJ2-1; v_call: TRBV28; cdr3_aa: CASSLLTSGRNEQFF; cdr3_nt: TGTGCCAGCAGTTTACTGACTAGCGGGAGAAATGAGCAGTTCTTC
d_call: .; j_call: TRBJ2-7; v_call: TRBV7-2; cdr3_aa: CASSLGRTVQHYEQYF; cdr3_nt: TGTGCCAGCAGCTTAGGGAGGACAGTTCAACACTACGAGCAGTACTTC
d_call: .; j_call: TRBJ1-4; v_call: TRBV19; cdr3_aa: CASRLNGVGKKLFF; cdr3_nt: TGTGCCAGTAGATTAAATGGGGTCGGGAAAAAACTGTTTTTT
d_call: TRBD1; j_call: TRBJ2-4; v_call: TRBV29-1; cdr3_aa: CSVVGQLAKNIQYF; cdr3_nt: TGCAGCGTTGTGGGACAGCTAGCCAAAAACATTCAGTACTTC
d_call: TRBD1; j_call: TRBJ1-1; v_call: TRBV19; cdr3_aa: CASRNRGGTGNTEAFF; cdr3_nt: TGTGCCAGTAGGAACAGGGGTGGGACTGGGAACACTGAAGCTTTCTTT
d_call: .; j_call: TRBJ2-1; v_call: TRBV7-9; cdr3_aa: CASSSIAYEQFF; cdr3_nt: TGTGCCAGCAGCTCGATAGCATATGAGCAGTTCTTC
d_call: .; j_call: TRBJ1-1; v_call: TRBV6-5; cdr3_aa: CASSYHRENTEAFF; cdr3_nt: TGTGCCAGCAGTTACCACAGGGAAAATACTGAAGCTTTCTTT
d_call: TRBD1; j_call: TRBJ1-2; v_call: TRBV6-2/TRBV6-3; cdr3_aa: CASSYWDRDNYGYTF; cdr3_nt: TGTGCCAGCAGTTACTGGGACAGGGATAACTATGGCTACACCTTC
d_call: .; j_call: TRBJ1-5; v_call: TRBV2; cdr3_aa: CASRLALLNQPQHF; cdr3_nt: TGTGCCAGCAGGTTAGCTCTCCTCAATCAGCCCCAGCATTTT
d_call: .; j_call: TRBJ1-5; v_call: TRBV5-6; cdr3_aa: CASSSSQGSNQPQHF; cdr3_nt: TGTGCCAGCAGCTCAAGTCAGGGGAGCAATCAGCCCCAGCATTTT